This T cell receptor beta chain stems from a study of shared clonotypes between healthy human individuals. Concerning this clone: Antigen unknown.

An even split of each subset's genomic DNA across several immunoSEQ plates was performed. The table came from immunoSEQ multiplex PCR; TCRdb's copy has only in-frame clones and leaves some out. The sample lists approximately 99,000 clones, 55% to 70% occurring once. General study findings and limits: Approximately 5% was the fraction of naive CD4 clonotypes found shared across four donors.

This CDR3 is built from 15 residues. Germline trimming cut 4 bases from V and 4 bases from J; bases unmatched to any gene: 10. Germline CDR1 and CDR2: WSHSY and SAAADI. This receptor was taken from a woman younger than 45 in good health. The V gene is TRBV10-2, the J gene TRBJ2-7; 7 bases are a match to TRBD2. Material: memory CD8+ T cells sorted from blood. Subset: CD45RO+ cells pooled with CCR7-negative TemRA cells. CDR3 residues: CASSVPLAEGYEQYF. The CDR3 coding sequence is TGCGCCAGCAGTGTCCCGCTAGCGGAGGGATACGAGCAGTACTTC.